The rows below give T cell receptor beta chains drawn from one sample of a study of T cell responses to AZD1222 COVID-19 vaccine. This table comes from immunoSEQ multiplex PCR, and its TCRdb copy is limited to in-frame clones, with some not included. The sample comprises more than 95,000 clones, about 89% of which are singletons, and roughly a quarter rests with the top ten. Sequenced material: peripheral blood, taken on day 0 of AZD1222 vaccination. The receptors come from an adult in good health. Both conserved end residues are part of each CDR3. A D gene is named only where the DNA matches it firmly. Not every row has a clone size; where given, it reads once, few, many or a size class.

clone_size,d_call,v_call,j_call,cdr3_aa,cdr3_nt
NA,NA,TRBV12-5,TRBJ1-3,CASGFGVSGNTIYF,TGTGCTAGTGGTTTTGGGGTCTCTGGAAACACCATATATTTT
NA,NA,TRBV12-3/TRBV12-4,TRBJ1-1,CASSFKGSTEAFF,TGTGCCAGCAGTTTCAAGGGCAGCACTGAAGCTTTCTTT
NA,NA,TRBV5-1,TRBJ2-1,CASSLVRADQNEQFF,TGCGCCAGCAGCTTGGTTCGGGCAGACCAAAATGAGCAGTTCTTC
NA,NA,TRBV21-1,TRBJ2-7,CASSATGTYEQYF,TGTGCCAGCAGCGCAACAGGGACCTACGAGCAGTACTTC
NA,NA,TRBV3-1/TRBV3-2,TRBJ2-7,CASSPRGLNYEQYF,TGTGCCAGCAGCCCCCGGGGACTCAACTACGAGCAGTACTTC
NA,NA,TRBV6-5,TRBJ1-2,CASSYRTPLSAGYTF,TGTGCCAGCAGTTATCGGACACCCTTGAGCGCTGGCTACACCTTC
NA,NA,TRBV7-9,TRBJ2-1,CASSPPLRDFSEGQFF,TGTGCCAGCAGCCCCCCTTTGCGCGACTTCTCGGAGGGGCAGTTCTTC
NA,TRBD2,TRBV3-1/TRBV3-2,TRBJ2-3,CASSHGVAGVADTQYF,TGTGCCAGCAGCCACGGCGTAGCGGGGGTTGCGGATACGCAGTATTTT
NA,NA,TRBV7-9,TRBJ2-5,CASSIDTVETQYF,TGTGCCAGCAGCATAGACACAGTTGAGACCCAGTACTTC
once,NA,TRBV7-9,TRBJ2-5,CASTAAVQETQYF,TGTGCCAGCACCGCCGCGGTCCAAGAGACCCAGTACTTC
NA,NA,TRBV6-4,TRBJ1-2,CASSDSRDGTASSYGYTF,TGTGCCAGCAGTGACTCCCGGGACGGGACCGCATCTAGCTATGGCTACACCTTC
NA,NA,TRBV7-9,TRBJ2-7,CASSLSGRGHEQYF,TGTGCCAGCAGCTTATCAGGGAGAGGGCACGAGCAGTACTTC
NA,TRBD2,TRBV5-1,TRBJ2-2,CASSLAASGVAGELFF,TGCGCCAGCAGCTTGGCCGCTAGCGGGGTTGCCGGGGAGCTGTTTTTT
NA,NA,TRBV7-9,TRBJ1-3,CASSLVGTISGNTIYF,TGTGCCAGCAGCTTAGTCGGGACAATCTCTGGAAACACCATATATTTT
NA,TRBD1,TRBV7-8,TRBJ1-5,CASSPDRVQPQHF,TGTGCCAGCAGCCCGGACAGGGTTCAGCCCCAGCATTTT
NA,NA,TRBV6-4,TRBJ1-5,CASSAGEYQPQHF,TGTGCCAGCAGTGCGGGGGAGTATCAGCCCCAGCATTTT
NA,NA,TRBV3-1/TRBV3-2,TRBJ2-6,CASSPGTGGANVLTF,TGTGCCAGCAGCCCCGGTACAGGCGGGGCCAACGTCCTGACTTTC
NA,NA,TRBV13,TRBJ2-2,CASSFGALTNTGELFF,TGTGCCAGCAGCTTTGGAGCATTGACGAACACCGGGGAGCTGTTTTTT
NA,NA,TRBV3-1/TRBV3-2,TRBJ2-2,CASSQSTGELFF,TGTGCCAGCAGCCAATCAACCGGGGAGCTGTTTTTT
NA,NA,TRBV12-2,TRBJ1-1,CASRLTPGRGRSSEAFF,TGTGCAAGTCGCTTAACTCCTGGCAGGGGACGAAGCTCTGAAGCTTTCTTT
few,TRBD1,TRBV9,TRBJ1-2,CASSVARQGTYGYTF,TGTGCCAGCAGCGTAGCTCGACAGGGAACCTATGGCTACACCTTC
NA,NA,TRBV29-1,TRBJ1-2,CSDRSQGRYGYTF,TGCAGCGATAGGTCGCAGGGTAGATACGGCTACACCTTC
NA,NA,TRBV9,TRBJ2-2,CASSEPTGELFF,TGTGCCAGCAGCGAGCCGACCGGGGAGCTGTTTTTT
NA,NA,TRBV28,TRBJ1-6,CASRWQGGVNSPLHF,TGTGCCAGCAGGTGGCAGGGAGGGGTTAATTCACCCCTCCACTTT
once,TRBD1,TRBV6-5,TRBJ1-2,CASSYRTGYGYTF,TGTGCCAGCAGTTATCGGACAGGGTATGGCTACACCTTC
NA,NA,TRBV5-1,TRBJ1-1,CASSLFGNTEAFF,TGCGCCAGCAGCTTGTTCGGGAACACTGAAGCTTTCTTT
few,NA,TRBV15,TRBJ1-2,CATSRDSRAGKPYGYTF,TGTGCCACCAGCAGAGATAGTCGGGCAGGGAAGCCTTATGGCTACACCTTC
NA,TRBD1,TRBV6-5,TRBJ1-1,CASSYGRTGAEAFF,TGTGCCAGCAGTTACGGACGGACAGGTGCTGAAGCTTTCTTT
NA,TRBD2,TRBV30,TRBJ2-5,CAWSAGGPFQETQYF,TGTGCCTGGAGTGCGGGAGGGCCGTTCCAAGAGACCCAGTACTTC
NA,TRBD2,TRBV9,TRBJ2-5,CASSFRGGSEETQYF,TGTGCCAGCAGCTTCCGCGGGGGGAGCGAAGAGACCCAGTACTTC
NA,TRBD2,TRBV30,TRBJ2-5,CAWSAGLAGAETQYF,TGTGCCTGGAGTGCCGGGCTAGCGGGAGCAGAGACCCAGTACTTC
NA,NA,TRBV6-1,TRBJ1-5,CASSEASGDSNQPQHF,TGTGCCAGCAGTGAAGCATCCGGAGATAGCAATCAGCCCCAGCATTTT
NA,NA,TRBV9,TRBJ2-1,CASSVVGTRGDEQFF,TGTGCCAGCAGCGTAGTTGGTACGAGGGGGGATGAGCAGTTCTTC
NA,NA,TRBV18,TRBJ2-2,CASSPRDGNTGELFF,TGTGCCAGCTCACCCCGGGACGGGAACACCGGGGAGCTGTTTTTT
NA,NA,TRBV18,TRBJ2-4,CASSLLNPGALVAKNIQYF,TGTGCCAGCTCACTGCTAAATCCGGGAGCCCTTGTAGCCAAAAACATTCAGTACTTC
NA,TRBD1,TRBV9,TRBJ1-6,CASSVGGQGASPLHF,TGTGCCAGCAGCGTAGGGGGACAGGGGGCTTCACCCCTCCACTTT
NA,TRBD1,TRBV7-9,TRBJ2-6,CASSLAQGALSGANVLTF,TGTGCCAGCAGCTTAGCACAGGGGGCTTTGTCTGGGGCCAACGTCCTGACTTTC
once,NA,TRBV6-4,TRBJ2-3,CASTPPAGYTDTQYF,TGTGCCAGCACCCCGCCCGCGGGGTACACAGATACGCAGTATTTT
NA,NA,TRBV15,TRBJ1-1,CATRAPLGHTPADTEAFF,TGTGCCACCAGGGCCCCACTCGGTCACACCCCCGCGGACACTGAAGCTTTCTTT
NA,NA,TRBV12-3/TRBV12-4,TRBJ1-1,CASSLRNTEAFF,TGTGCCAGCAGTTTACGTAACACTGAAGCTTTCTTT
NA,TRBD1,TRBV2,TRBJ1-4,CASSEIAIGQGDEKLFF,TGTGCCAGCAGTGAAATTGCGATAGGGCAGGGGGACGAAAAACTGTTTTTT
once,NA,TRBV6-6,TRBJ1-2,CASSLTGTYGYTF,TGTGCCAGCAGTTTAACAGGGACTTATGGCTACACCTTC
once,NA,TRBV5-4,TRBJ1-5,CASSLEPGLDGQPQHF,TGTGCCAGCAGCTTGGAGCCAGGGCTGGATGGTCAGCCCCAGCATTTT
NA,TRBD2,TRBV3-1/TRBV3-2,TRBJ2-1,CASSGTSGGYEQFF,TGTGCCAGCAGCGGGACTAGCGGGGGTTATGAGCAGTTCTTC
NA,NA,TRBV19,TRBJ1-5,CASSRDRNQPQHF,TGTGCCAGTAGTAGGGACCGCAATCAGCCCCAGCATTTT